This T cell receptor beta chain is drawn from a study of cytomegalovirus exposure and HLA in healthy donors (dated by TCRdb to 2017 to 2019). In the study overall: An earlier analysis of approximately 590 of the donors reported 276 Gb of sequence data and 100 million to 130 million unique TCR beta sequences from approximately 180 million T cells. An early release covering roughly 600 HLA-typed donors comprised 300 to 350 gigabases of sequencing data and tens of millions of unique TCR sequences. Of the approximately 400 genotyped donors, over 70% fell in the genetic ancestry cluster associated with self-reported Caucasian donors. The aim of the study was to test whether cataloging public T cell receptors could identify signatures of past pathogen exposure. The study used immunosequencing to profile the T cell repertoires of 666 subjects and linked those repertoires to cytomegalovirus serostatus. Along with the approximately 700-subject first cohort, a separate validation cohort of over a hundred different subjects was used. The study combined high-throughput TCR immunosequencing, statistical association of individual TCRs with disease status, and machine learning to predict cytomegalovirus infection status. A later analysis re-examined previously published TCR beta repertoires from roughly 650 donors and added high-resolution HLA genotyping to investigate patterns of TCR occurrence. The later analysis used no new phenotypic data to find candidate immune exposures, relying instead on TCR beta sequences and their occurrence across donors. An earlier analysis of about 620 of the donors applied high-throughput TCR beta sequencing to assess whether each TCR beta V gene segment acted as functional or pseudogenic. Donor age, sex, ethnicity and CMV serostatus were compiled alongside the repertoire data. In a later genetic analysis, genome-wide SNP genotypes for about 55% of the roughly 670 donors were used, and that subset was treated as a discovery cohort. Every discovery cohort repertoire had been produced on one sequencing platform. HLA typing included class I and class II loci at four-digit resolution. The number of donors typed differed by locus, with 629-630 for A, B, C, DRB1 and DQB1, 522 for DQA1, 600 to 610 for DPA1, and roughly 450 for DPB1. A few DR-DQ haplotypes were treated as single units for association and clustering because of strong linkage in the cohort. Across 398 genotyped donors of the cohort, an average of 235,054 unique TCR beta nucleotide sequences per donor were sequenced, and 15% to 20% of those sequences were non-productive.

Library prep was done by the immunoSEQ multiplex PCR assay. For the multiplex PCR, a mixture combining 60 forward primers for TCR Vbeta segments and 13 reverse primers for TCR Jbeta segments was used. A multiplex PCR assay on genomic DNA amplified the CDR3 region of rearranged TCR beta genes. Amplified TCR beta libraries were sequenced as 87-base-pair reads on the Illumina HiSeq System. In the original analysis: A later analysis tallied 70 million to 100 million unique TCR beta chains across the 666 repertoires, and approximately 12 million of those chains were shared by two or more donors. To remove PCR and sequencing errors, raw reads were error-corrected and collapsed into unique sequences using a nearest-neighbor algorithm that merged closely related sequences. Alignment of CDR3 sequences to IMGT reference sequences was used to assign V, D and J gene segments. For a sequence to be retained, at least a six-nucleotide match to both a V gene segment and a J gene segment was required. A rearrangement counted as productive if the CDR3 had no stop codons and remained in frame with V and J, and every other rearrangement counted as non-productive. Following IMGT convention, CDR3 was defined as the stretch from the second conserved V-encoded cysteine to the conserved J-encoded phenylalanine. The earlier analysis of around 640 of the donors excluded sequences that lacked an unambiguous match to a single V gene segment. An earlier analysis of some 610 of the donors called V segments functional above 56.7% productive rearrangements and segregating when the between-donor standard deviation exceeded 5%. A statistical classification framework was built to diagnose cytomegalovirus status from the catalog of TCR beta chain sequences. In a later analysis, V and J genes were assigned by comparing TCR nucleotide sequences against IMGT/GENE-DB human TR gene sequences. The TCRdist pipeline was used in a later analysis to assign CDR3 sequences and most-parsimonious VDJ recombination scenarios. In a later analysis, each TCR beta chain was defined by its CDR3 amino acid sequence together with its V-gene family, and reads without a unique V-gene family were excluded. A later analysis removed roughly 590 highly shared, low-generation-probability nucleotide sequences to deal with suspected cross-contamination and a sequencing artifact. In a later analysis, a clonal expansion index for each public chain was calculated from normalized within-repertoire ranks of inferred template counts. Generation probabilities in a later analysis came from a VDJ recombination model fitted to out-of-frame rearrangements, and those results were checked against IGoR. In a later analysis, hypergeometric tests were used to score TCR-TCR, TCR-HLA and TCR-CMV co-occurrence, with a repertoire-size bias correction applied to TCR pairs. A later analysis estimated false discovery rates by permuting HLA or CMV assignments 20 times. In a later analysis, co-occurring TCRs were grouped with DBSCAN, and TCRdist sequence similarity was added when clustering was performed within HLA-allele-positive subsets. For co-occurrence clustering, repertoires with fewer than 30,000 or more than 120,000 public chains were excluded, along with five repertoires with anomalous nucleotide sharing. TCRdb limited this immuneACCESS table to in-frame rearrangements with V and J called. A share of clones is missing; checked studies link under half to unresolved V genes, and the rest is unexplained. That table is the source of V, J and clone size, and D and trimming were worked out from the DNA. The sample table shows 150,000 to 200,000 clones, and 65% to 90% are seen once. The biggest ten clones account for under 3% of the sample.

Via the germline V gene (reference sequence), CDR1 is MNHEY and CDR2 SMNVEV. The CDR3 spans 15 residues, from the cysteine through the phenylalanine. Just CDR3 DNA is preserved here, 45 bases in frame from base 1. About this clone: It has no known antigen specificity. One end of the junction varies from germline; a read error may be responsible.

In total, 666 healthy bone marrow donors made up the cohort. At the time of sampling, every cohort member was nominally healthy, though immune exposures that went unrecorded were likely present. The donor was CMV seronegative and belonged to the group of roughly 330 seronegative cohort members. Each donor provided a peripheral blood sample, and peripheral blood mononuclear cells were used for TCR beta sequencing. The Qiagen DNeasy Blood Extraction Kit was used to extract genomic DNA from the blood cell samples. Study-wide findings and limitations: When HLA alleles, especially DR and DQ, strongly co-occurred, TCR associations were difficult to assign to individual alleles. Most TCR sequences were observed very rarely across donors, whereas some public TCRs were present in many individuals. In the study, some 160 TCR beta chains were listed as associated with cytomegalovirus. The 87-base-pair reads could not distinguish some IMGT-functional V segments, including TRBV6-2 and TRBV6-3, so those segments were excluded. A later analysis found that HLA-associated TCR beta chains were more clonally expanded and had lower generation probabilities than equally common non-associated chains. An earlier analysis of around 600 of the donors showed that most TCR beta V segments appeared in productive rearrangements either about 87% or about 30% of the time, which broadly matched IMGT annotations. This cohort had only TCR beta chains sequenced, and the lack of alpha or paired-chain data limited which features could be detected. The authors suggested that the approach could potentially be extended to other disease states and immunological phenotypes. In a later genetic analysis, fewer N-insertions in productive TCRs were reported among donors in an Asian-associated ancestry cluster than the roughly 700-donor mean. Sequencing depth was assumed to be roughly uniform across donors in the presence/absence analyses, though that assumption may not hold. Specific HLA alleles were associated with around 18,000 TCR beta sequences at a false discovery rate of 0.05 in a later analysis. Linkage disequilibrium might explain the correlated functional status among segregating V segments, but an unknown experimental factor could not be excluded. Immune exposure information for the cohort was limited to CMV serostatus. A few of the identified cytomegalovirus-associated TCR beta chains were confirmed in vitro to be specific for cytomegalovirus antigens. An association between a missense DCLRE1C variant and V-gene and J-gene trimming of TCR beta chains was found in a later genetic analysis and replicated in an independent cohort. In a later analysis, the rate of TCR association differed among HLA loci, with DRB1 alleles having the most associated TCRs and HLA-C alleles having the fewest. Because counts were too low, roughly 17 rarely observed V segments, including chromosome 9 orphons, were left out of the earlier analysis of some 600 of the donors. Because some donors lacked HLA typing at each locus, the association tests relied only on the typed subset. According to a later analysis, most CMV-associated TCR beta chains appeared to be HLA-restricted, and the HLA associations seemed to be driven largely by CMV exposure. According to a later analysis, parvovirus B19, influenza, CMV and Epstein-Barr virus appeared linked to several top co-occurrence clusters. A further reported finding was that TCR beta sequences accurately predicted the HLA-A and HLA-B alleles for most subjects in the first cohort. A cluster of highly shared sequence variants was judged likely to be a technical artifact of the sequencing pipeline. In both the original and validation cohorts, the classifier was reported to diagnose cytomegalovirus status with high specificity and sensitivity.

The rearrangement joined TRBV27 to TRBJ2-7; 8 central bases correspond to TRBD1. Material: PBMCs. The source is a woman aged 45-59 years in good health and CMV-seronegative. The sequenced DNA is TGTGCCAGCAGTTTTTGGGACAGGTCAAGCTACGGGCAGTACTTC. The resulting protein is CASSFWDRSSYGQYF.